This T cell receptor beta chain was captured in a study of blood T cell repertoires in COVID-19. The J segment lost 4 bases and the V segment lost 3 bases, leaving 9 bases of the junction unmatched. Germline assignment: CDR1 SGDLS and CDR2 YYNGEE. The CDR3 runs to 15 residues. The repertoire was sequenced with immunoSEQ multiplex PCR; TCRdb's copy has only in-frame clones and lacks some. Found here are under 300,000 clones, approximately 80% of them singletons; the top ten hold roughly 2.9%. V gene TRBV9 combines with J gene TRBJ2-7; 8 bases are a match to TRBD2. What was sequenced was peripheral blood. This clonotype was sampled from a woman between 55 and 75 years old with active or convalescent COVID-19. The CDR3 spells CASSASRGGWYEQYF. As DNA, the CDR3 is TGTGCCAGCAGCGCAAGCCGGGGGGGATGGTACGAGCAGTACTTC. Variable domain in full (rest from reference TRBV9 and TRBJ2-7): DSGVTQTPKHLITATGQRVTLRCSPRSGDLSVYWYQQSLDQGLQFLIQYYNGEERAKGNILERFSAQQFPDLHSELNLSSLELGDSALYFCASSASRGGWYEQYFGPGTRLTVT.